The rows below give T cell receptor beta chains drawn from one sample of a study of T cell responses to AZD1222 COVID-19 vaccine. Produced via immunoSEQ multiplex PCR; TCRdb's table is partial and in-frame only. This sample has about 60,000 clones, with 75% to 90% found just once. Sample: peripheral blood, taken 28 days after the second AZD1222 dose. The receptor set was obtained from an adult who received the AZD1222 COVID-19 vaccine. The CDR3 runs from the conserved cysteine through the conserved F or W. Fields, in order: V gene, D gene, J gene, clone size, CDR3 DNA, CDR3 protein. A D gene is named only where the DNA matches it firmly. The listing skips clone size in some rows; elsewhere it reads once, few, many or a size class.

v_gene: TRBV11-3
d_gene: NA
j_gene: TRBJ2-1
abundance: NA
CDR3nt: TGTGCCAGCAGCCCTGGTCTCGGGTTTGGCAGCTCCTACAATGAGCAGTTCTTC
CDR3aa: CASSPGLGFGSSYNEQFF

v_gene: TRBV18
d_gene: NA
j_gene: TRBJ1-1
abundance: NA
CDR3nt: TGTGCCAGCTCTCAGACACAGAACACTGAAGCTTTCTTT
CDR3aa: CASSQTQNTEAFF

v_gene: TRBV27
d_gene: NA
j_gene: TRBJ2-7
abundance: NA
CDR3nt: TGTGCCAGCAGTTCCGGGGAAATACGGCACTTC
CDR3aa: CASSSGEIRHF

v_gene: TRBV7-2
d_gene: TRBD1
j_gene: TRBJ2-3
abundance: NA
CDR3nt: TGTGCCAGCAGCATCCGCGACAGGGGATGGGGCCCAGATACGCAGTATTTT
CDR3aa: CASSIRDRGWGPDTQYF

v_gene: TRBV27
d_gene: TRBD2
j_gene: TRBJ2-2
abundance: NA
CDR3nt: TGTGCCAGCAGTTTGAGCGGGGTGGGGACCGGGGAGCTGTTTTTT
CDR3aa: CASSLSGVGTGELFF

v_gene: TRBV6-1
d_gene: TRBD1
j_gene: TRBJ2-7
abundance: NA
CDR3nt: TGTGCCAGCAGTGAAGGGGCGACAGGGGGAGGCGAGCAGTACTTC
CDR3aa: CASSEGATGGGEQYF

v_gene: TRBV7-2
d_gene: NA
j_gene: TRBJ2-2
abundance: NA
CDR3nt: TGTGCCAGCAGCTTAAACCAGGGAAACACCGGGGAGCTGTTTTTT
CDR3aa: CASSLNQGNTGELFF

v_gene: TRBV10-3
d_gene: NA
j_gene: TRBJ2-5
abundance: NA
CDR3nt: TGTGCCATCAGTGGCAAAGGGAGTAAGGAAGAGACCCAGTACTTC
CDR3aa: CAISGKGSKEETQYF

v_gene: TRBV28
d_gene: TRBD1
j_gene: TRBJ1-2
abundance: NA
CDR3nt: TGTGCCAGCAGCTGGACAGGGAGACTCTATGGCTACACCTTC
CDR3aa: CASSWTGRLYGYTF

v_gene: TRBV4-1
d_gene: TRBD1
j_gene: TRBJ1-5
abundance: NA
CDR3nt: TGCGCCAGCAGCCTTACAGGGGTTCAGCCCCAGCATTTT
CDR3aa: CASSLTGVQPQHF

v_gene: TRBV3-1/TRBV3-2
d_gene: NA
j_gene: TRBJ1-3
abundance: NA
CDR3nt: TGTGCCAGCAGCCCCTCCGGGACCGCTGGAAACACCATATGTTTT
CDR3aa: CASSPSGTAGNTICF

v_gene: TRBV5-1
d_gene: NA
j_gene: TRBJ1-5
abundance: NA
CDR3nt: TGCGCCAGCAGCTTGGGGTCGACAGGTAGCAATCAGCCCCAGCATTTT
CDR3aa: CASSLGSTGSNQPQHF

v_gene: TRBV4-1
d_gene: TRBD2
j_gene: TRBJ2-1
abundance: NA
CDR3nt: TGCGCCAGCAGCCCGTCACGGACTAGCCTAAAATACAATGAGCAGTTCTTC
CDR3aa: CASSPSRTSLKYNEQFF

v_gene: TRBV11-1
d_gene: NA
j_gene: TRBJ2-3
abundance: NA
CDR3nt: TGTGCCAGCAGCTTGGGTCTGGATGCAGATACGCAGTATTTT
CDR3aa: CASSLGLDADTQYF

v_gene: TRBV2
d_gene: TRBD1
j_gene: TRBJ1-1
abundance: few
CDR3nt: TGTGCCAGCAGCCTTCGGACAGGGAAGGCTTTCTTT
CDR3aa: CASSLRTGKAFF

v_gene: TRBV4-2
d_gene: NA
j_gene: TRBJ1-2
abundance: once
CDR3nt: TGTGCCAGCAGCCATAATCTCAAGTCTGACCTGGGCACCTTC
CDR3aa: CASSHNLKSDLGTF

v_gene: TRBV9
d_gene: NA
j_gene: TRBJ2-1
abundance: NA
CDR3nt: TGTGCCAGCAGCGTGCAGACTTCGGGGTCTTACAATGAGCAGTTCTTC
CDR3aa: CASSVQTSGSYNEQFF

v_gene: TRBV30
d_gene: NA
j_gene: TRBJ1-2
abundance: NA
CDR3nt: TGTGCCTGGAGGTACCTTGGAGGAGGCTACACCTTC
CDR3aa: CAWRYLGGGYTF

v_gene: TRBV18
d_gene: NA
j_gene: TRBJ1-5
abundance: NA
CDR3nt: TGTGCCAGCTCACCGGGACGGGATCAGCCCCAGCATTTT
CDR3aa: CASSPGRDQPQHF

v_gene: TRBV29-1
d_gene: TRBD1
j_gene: TRBJ1-1
abundance: NA
CDR3nt: TGCAGCGTGTCGACGGGACAGAGCGCTTTCTTT
CDR3aa: CSVSTGQSAFF